The source of this T cell receptor beta chain is a study of Graves' ophthalmopathy and Graves' hyperthyroidism. Study outcomes and limitations: Most clonotypes expanded in thyroid above 0.001 frequency were present in blood too.

The V gene lost 2 bases and the J gene lost 0 bases, with 8 bases spanning the gap. The CDR3 has 14 amino acids. Looked up from germline, CDR1 is LNHNV and CDR2 is YYDKDF (reference sequence). Amplification from RNA transcripts yielded the TCR beta CDR3 regions. First-round RT-PCR used HTBI primers; second-round multiplex PCR followed. TCRdb reprocessed the multiplex PCR reads via MiXCR and lists one record per CDR3 protein. Of more than 550,000 distinct CDR3 sequences listed, over 40% are singletons. If patients had other autoimmune diseases, uncontrolled infections, pregnancy or lactation, they were excluded. Symptoms, serum thyroxine and TRAb, thyroid ultrasound, and orbital computed tomography formed the diagnostic basis. This clonotype has a count of ten or more. Its antigen remains unidentified.

The chain employs TRBV15 and TRBJ2-7; the D is unclear. The material sequenced was peripheral blood. The TCR was taken from an adult man with Graves' ophthalmopathy. CDR3 residues: CATSRSRSSYEQYF. In DNA, the CDR3 is TGTGCCACCAGCAGATCGAGGTCCTCCTACGAGCAGTACTTC.